The T cell receptor (beta chain) described here comes from a study of blood T cell repertoires in COVID-19. Looking at the study overall: Some COVID-19 samples were acute and others convalescent; all came from the United States, Italy and Spain.

In this sample, this clone turned up a few times. Trimming took 6 bases from V and 6 from J; bases not matched to a gene: 8. Germline assignment: CDR1 LGHDT and CDR2 YNNKEL (reference sequence). The CDR3 has 14 residues. Authors' methods: Nucleated cell counts were estimated from reference gene primer amplification. Profiled with immunoSEQ multiplex PCR; TCRdb holds only in-frame clones, not every one. V, J and clone size were drawn from that table, and D and trimming were deduced from the DNA. The table has around 100,000 clones, approximately 88% seen once; the top ten hold approximately 8.1%. The receptor's source is a woman aged 35 to 49 with acute or convalescent COVID-19. The rearrangement joins TRBV3-1 (or the pseudogene TRBV3-2) to TRBJ2-7; 10 bases are shared with TRBD1. The sample was peripheral blood. The CDR3 sequence: CASRNDRGPFEQYF. DNA of the CDR3: TGTGCCAGCAGAAACGACAGGGGGCCCTTCGAGCAGTACTTC.